This T cell receptor beta chain was obtained from a study of blood T cell repertoires in COVID-19. Study as a whole: The United States, Italy and Spain were the sources of the acute and convalescent COVID-19 samples. T cells, B-cell-depleted T cells, or PBMCs supplied cDNA or gDNA.

In Cohort 3, a recovered donor had either two negative PCRs, clearance, or symptom resolution. Germline CDR1 reads SEHNR; CDR2 reads FQNEAQ (reference sequence). This CDR3 has 12 amino acids. A single count supports this clone. A read error may produce the germline difference seen at one junction end. In the original workflow: Amplification from reference gene primers served as the basis for estimated nucleated cell counts. Assay: immunoSEQ multiplex PCR; the TCRdb copy retains only in-frame clones and omits some. The D gene and trimming were derived from the DNA, and the V and J assignments and clone size from that table. The sample holds about 320,000 clones, roughly nine tenths seen once.

The source material was PBMCs or T cells enriched from blood (not recorded which). The clonotype originates from a man in his 60s who had recovered from COVID-19. The rearrangement links TRBV7-9 to TRBJ1-3; D unresolved. The chain's CDR3 is CASSPSVNTIYF. Here the CDR3 DNA reads TGTGCCAGCAGCCCCTCTGTAAACACCATATATTTT.